This TCR beta chain was sequenced in a study of T cell repertoires in ileal Crohn's disease. In the study overall: Patients had a median approximately 7.3-year disease duration, and over 30% were active smokers.

Here immunoSEQ multiplex PCR was the method, and the copy in TCRdb shows in-frame clones only, minus some. The sample contains tens of thousands of clones, around 77% of which appear only once. Whole-study results and caveats: Compared with CD4 T cells, sorted CD8 cells carried more expanded clones.

A note on this clone: No antigen is known for it.

The sequenced material came from ileal tissue. The receptor's source is an adult with Crohn's disease.

CDR3 region: CASSFPGIGTEAFF. In DNA form, the CDR3 reads TGTGCCAGCAGCTTCCCGGGGATTGGGACTGAAGCTTTCTTT. This chain joins TRBV11-1 and TRBJ1-1; D is uncertain. The length of the CDR3 is 14 residues. Trimming pared 3 bases from V and 5 bases from J, leaving 13 bases between. CDR1 and CDR2 from the germline V gene are SGHAT and FQDESV (reference sequence).